This T cell receptor (beta chain) was retrieved from a study of CD4+ T cells in melanoma. Profiled with immunoSEQ multiplex PCR; TCRdb holds only in-frame clones, not every one. The table has around 7,000 clones, 69% seen once. This clone showed up just once. The V gene's germline CDR1 is MNHEY and CDR2 SVGAGI. This CDR3 has 14 amino acids. The V and J ends lost 0 bases and 8 bases respectively, with 11 bases between them. This receptor was identified in a human donor with melanoma. The sample was cells from a culture (not recorded whether cultured in vitro). The genes are TRBV6-5 and TRBJ2-1, with D uncertain. This chain's CDR3 is CASSYSGSQYEQFF. DNA for the CDR3: TGTGCCAGCAGTTACTCTGGGTCCCAATATGAGCAGTTCTTC.